These 9 T cell receptor beta chains share one sample of origin, sequenced in a study of molecular identifiers for immune sequencing clone quantification. MiXCR, run by TCRdb on the PCR reads, gives a single entry per CDR3 protein. Among over 600,000 distinct CDR3 sequences listed, roughly 21% were seen once. Specimen: naive CD8+ T cells from blood, with Jurkat cell RNA spiked in. The subset: FACS-sorted CD8+CD4-CCR7+CD45RA+ naive T cells. Every receptor here comes from a human donor in good health. Some libraries in this study had Jurkat cell RNA spiked in.

This clonotype was detected many times. This rearrangement joins TRBV28 to TRBJ2-2; TRBD1 aligns across 9 bases. The CDR3 runs to 15 residues. With V trimmed by 4 bases and J by 0 bases, 0 bases remained unmatched. Germline V gene lookup returns CDR1 MDHEN and CDR2 SYDVKM. The CDR3 region is CASSYRGPNTGELFF. The CDR3 region has the DNA TGTGCCAGCAGTTACAGGGGGCCGAACACCGGGGAGCTGTTTTTT. The variable domain in full, with the rest retrieved from reference TRBV28 and TRBJ2-2, is DVKVTQSSRYLVKRTGEKVFLECVQDMDHENMFWYRQDPGLGLRLIYFSYDVKMKEKGDIPEGYSVSREKKERFSLILESASTNQTSMYLCASSYRGPNTGELFFGEGSRLTVL.

The V gene is TRBV5-1, the J gene TRBJ2-2, with 8 bases fitting TRBD1. This CDR3 spans 17 amino acids. The V gene's germline CDR1 is SGHRS and CDR2 YFSETQ. The V and J ends lost 2 bases and 3 bases, in that order; junction bases with no gene match: 9. CDR3 amino acids: CASSLYFDRGDTGELFF. CDR3 DNA: TGCGCCAGCAGCTTATATTTCGACAGGGGTGACACCGGGGAGCTGTTTTTT.

This clonotype was detected ten times or more. This chain connects TRBV4-3 to TRBJ1-1; 9 bases align to TRBD1. The CDR3 runs to 15 residues. With 7 bases clipped from V and 2 bases from J, the junction kept 8 bases outside the gene matches. The germline CDR1 and CDR2 sequences are LGHNA and YSLEER. The CDR3 sequence is CASTADRGLNTEAFF. DNA of the CDR3: TGCGCCAGCACAGCGGACAGGGGCTTAAACACTGAAGCTTTCTTT.

The chain links TRBV7-6 to TRBJ2-7; D is perhaps TRBD2 (6 bases). Germline loops: CDR1 SGHVS, CDR2 FNYEAQ. There are 16 residues in the CDR3. Trimming left V 5 bases short and J 2 bases short, with 19 bases between. The CDR3 reads CASSRPRDGGTYEQYF. The CDR3 DNA reads TGTGCCAGCAGCCGCCCCCGGGACGGGGGAACCTACGAGCAGTACTTC.

This clonotype was counted many times. The V call is TRBV6-5, the J call TRBJ1-1; D call uncertain. V lost 0 bases and J 0 bases, leaving 20 bases between the germline ends. Germline lookup yields CDR1 MNHEY and CDR2 SVGAGI. The CDR3 has 19 residues. CDR3 protein: CASSYSPANLDPMNTEAFF. DNA for the CDR3: TGTGCCAGCAGTTACTCCCCGGCAAACCTTGACCCCATGAACACTGAAGCTTTCTTT.

Note on this clonotype: A much larger clone lies one base from this, so it may be a read error. The chain has TRBV28 and TRBJ1-1; 8 bases fit TRBD1. CDR1 is MDHEN, CDR2 SYDVKM, per germline. The CDR3 totals 16 residues. Germline trimming cut 5 bases from V and 0 bases from J; bases unmatched to any gene: 8. The CDR3 reads CASSIYRGGMNTEAFF. CDR3 DNA sequence: TGTGCCAGCAGTATCTACAGGGGGGGTATGAACACTGAAGCTTTCTTT.

This clonotype was recorded at least ten times. The chain links TRBV9 to TRBJ2-3; maybe TRBD1 (5 bases). The germline CDR1 and CDR2 sequences are SGDLS and YYNGEE. This CDR3 region has 12 residues. Trimming cost V 0 bases and J 7 bases, with 6 bases left between them. The CDR3 reads CASSVEGHTQYF. Written as DNA, the CDR3 is TGTGCCAGCAGCGTAGAGGGGCATACGCAGTATTTT.

This clonotype was counted ten times or more. This rearrangement joins TRBV18 to TRBJ2-4; D remains ambiguous. V was trimmed by 0 bases and J by 0 bases, leaving 9 bases between them. The CDR3 is 16 residues long. The germline gives CDR1 KGHSH, CDR2 LQKENI. The CDR3: CASSPPTGLAKNIQYF. CDR3 bases: TGTGCCAGCTCACCACCGACGGGCCTAGCCAAAAACATTCAGTACTTC.

This clonotype was recorded once. A read error may be the cause here, since a much bigger clone is one base away. J is TRBJ1-4 and V is TRBV6-1; 9 bases match TRBD1. CDR3 length: 14 amino acids. The germline CDR1 and CDR2 sequences are MNHNS and SASEGT. V was clipped by 6 bases and J by 10 bases; unmatched bases: 9. CDR3 DNA sequence: TGTGCCAGCAGATCCGGGACAGGGTATGGAAAACTGTTTTTT. Translated, it gives CASRSGTGYGKLFF.